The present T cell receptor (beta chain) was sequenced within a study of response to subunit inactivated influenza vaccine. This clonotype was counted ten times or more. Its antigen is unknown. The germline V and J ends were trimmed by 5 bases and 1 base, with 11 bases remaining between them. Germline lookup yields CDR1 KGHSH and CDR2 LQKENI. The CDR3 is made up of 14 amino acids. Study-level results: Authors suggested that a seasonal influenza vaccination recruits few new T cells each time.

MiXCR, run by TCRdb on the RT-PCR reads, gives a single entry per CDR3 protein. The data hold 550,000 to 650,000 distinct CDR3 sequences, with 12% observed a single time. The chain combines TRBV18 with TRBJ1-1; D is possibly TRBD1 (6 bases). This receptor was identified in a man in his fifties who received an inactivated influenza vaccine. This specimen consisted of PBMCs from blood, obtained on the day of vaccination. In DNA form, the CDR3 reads TGTGCCAGCTCAGAAGGACAGTGGAACACTGAAGCTTTCTTT. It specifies CASSEGQWNTEAFF. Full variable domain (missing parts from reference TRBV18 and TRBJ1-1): NAGVMQNPRHLVRRRGQEARLRCSPMKGHSHVYWYRQLPEEGLKFMVYLQKENIIDESGMPKERFSAEFPKEGPSILRIQQVVRGDSAAYFCASSEGQWNTEAFFGQGTRLTVV.